Sequencing of this TCR beta chain was carried out in a study of T-cell memory formation after mild COVID-19. Study at large: Largely, the TCR clusters proved donor specific. Findings and caveats of the study: Memory sampled before infection contained some responding clones, suggesting cross-reactive memory joined. Later expanders leaned CD4+, whereas clones that contracted between day 15 and 85 were balanced CD4/CD8.

TCR alpha and TCR beta cDNA libraries with sample barcodes and UMIs came from 5'RACE using constant-segment primers. Each CDR3 protein is one row after TCRdb ran MiXCR on the 5' RACE reads. Of about 270,000 distinct CDR3 sequences in the sample, less than 20% were seen once. Trimming took 6 bases from V and 6 from J; bases not matched to a gene: 15. CDR1 SNHLY and CDR2 FYNNEI come from the germline V gene. CDR3 length equals 16 residues. This clonotype has a count of ten or more. Its antigen is as yet unknown. The chain carries TRBV2 and TRBJ1-1; 8 positions agree with TRBD1. The sequence was collected from an adult woman who had mild COVID-19 (a few samples of this study predate the infection). Cell type and time point are not known. Input material: PBMCs or a T cell subset sorted from them (not recorded which). CDR3 protein: CASRAGQGRGVPEAFF. The CDR3 region has the DNA TGTGCCAGCAGGGCAGGACAGGGAAGAGGTGTCCCTGAAGCTTTCTTT.